Below, one T cell receptor (beta chain) is given with its context. It lacks a known antigen. No base quality information exists; no much larger clone differs at one position. TCR beta libraries were generated from genomic DNA with the immunoSEQ kit, following the manufacturer's recommendations. Library preparation used a first multiplex PCR with proprietary primers, then a second PCR adding unique barcodes, with bead cleanups after each round. A kit-provided positive control reaction and a negative control reaction were included in every sample batch. The final libraries were assessed on an Agilent 4200 TapeStation D1000 ScreenTape, pooled by volume, and quantified by qPCR. Sequencing ran on an Illumina NextSeq500 with a MidOutput 150-cycle cartridge, using 156 Read1 and 15 Index1 cycles with kit custom primers. The pooled library was loaded at 0.75 to 1 pM, and roughly 20% PhiX control was spiked in. The paper's processing steps were these. The vendor-processed data were analyzed in R, and a clonotype was defined as all T cells that share the same CDR3 nucleotide sequence. In the clone abundance analyses, frequencies in each sample were normalized to that sample's 10,000 most abundant clones. Public T cell clones, which averaged fewer than five per sample, were removed prior to analysis. An abundance difference of at least 32-fold between compartments was the criterion for calling clonotypes tumor-enriched or baseline blood-enriched. Clonotypes expanded or contracted between blood time points were identified with a beta-binomial differential abundance model. Tumor-blood repertoire similarity was measured with the Baroni-Urbani and Buser coefficient, and group comparisons used two-tailed Wilcoxon tests in R. TCRdb stores this immuneACCESS table with in-frame sequences only. Part of the clones is absent; in the studies checked, under half of the shortfall reflects unresolved V genes, and no reason is known for the rest. That table gives V, J and clone size, and the DNA gave D and trimming. Recorded for this sample are 130,000 or so clones; 75% to 90% of them occurred a single time. The ten top clones hold 20% to 25% of the sample.

This entry belongs to a study of radiation and T cells in renal cell carcinoma (dated by TCRdb to the early 2020s). Regarding the complete study: Samples were obtained from a clinical trial, in which 15 Gy stereotactic body radiation therapy was delivered to primary renal cell carcinomas and nephrectomy was performed 4 weeks later. A total of 50 to 60 samples underwent TCR beta sequencing, made up of some 26 tumors and some 27 peripheral blood samples. Across all 50 or so samples, more than 4,000,000 unique CDR3 nucleotide sequences, encoding 2,658,974 unique CDR3 amino acid sequences, were identified.

The label giving this sample's time point can be read as: baseline pretreatment blood. Per the publication, the treatment or condition label means: 15 Gy SBRT to primary tumor, nephrectomy 4 weeks later. To track tumor-enriched clonotypes, serial peripheral blood was sampled from radiation-treated patients at baseline and at 2 weeks and 4 weeks after SBRT. Renal cell carcinoma with clear cell pathology was present in all patients. Genomic DNA for TCR sequencing was prepared using the QIAamp DNA Blood Mini Kit (Qiagen). Samples were included in the analyses only if all quality control checks were passed. The germline V end is reduced by 7 bases and the J end by 3 bases; junction bases left unmatched: 7. Via the germline V gene, CDR1 is SGHTA and CDR2 FQGNSA. Inclusive of the bounding cysteine and phenylalanine, the CDR3 is 15 residues long. This entry keeps only the CDR3 DNA: 45 bases, framed from base 1.

The full study reports these points: Because no pretreatment tumor biopsies were available, whether clonotypes were present in the tumor at baseline could not be determined. Tracking of blood repertoire dynamics stopped at roughly 29 days after treatment, with no follow-up past that point. In blood, the top tumor clonotypes increased between baseline and 2 weeks post-radiation and then shrank by 4 weeks, which suggests that tumor-resident clones expanded only transiently. The single-armed trial design could not address effects of radiation dose or scheduling on the TCR repertoire.

The chain was built from TRBV7-2 and TRBJ2-7, and 12 bases in between align with TRBD2. The source was blood, collected from a patient whose treatment included radiotherapy and nephrectomy. The receptor comes from a woman in her forties or fifties with renal cell carcinoma. The base sequence is TGTGCCAGCACCCTGGGACTAGCGGGCCTCTACGAGCAGTACTTC. Its product reads: CASTLGLAGLYEQYF.